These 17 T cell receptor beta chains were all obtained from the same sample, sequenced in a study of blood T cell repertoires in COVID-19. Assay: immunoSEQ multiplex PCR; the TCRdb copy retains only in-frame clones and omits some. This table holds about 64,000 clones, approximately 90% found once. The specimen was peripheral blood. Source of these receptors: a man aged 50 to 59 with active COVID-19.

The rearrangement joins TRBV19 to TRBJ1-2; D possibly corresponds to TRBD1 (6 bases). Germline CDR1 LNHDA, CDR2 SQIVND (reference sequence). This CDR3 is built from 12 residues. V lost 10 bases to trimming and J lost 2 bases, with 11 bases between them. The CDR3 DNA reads TGTGCCACCCCGGGACAAAACTATGGCTACACCTTC. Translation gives CATPGQNYGYTF. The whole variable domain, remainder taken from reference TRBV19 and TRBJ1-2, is DGGITQSPKYLFRKEGQNVTLSCEQNLNHDAMYWYRQDPGQGLRLIYYSQIVNDFQKGDIAEGYSVSREKKESFPLTVTSAQKNPTAFYLCATPGQNYGYTFGSGTRLTVV.

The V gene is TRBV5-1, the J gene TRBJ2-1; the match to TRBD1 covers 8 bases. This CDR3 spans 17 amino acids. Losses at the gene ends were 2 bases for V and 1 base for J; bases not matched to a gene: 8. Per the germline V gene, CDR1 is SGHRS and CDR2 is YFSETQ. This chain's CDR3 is CASSLEDRVGSYNEQFF. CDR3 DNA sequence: TGCGCCAGCAGCTTAGAGGACAGGGTGGGTTCCTACAATGAGCAGTTCTTC.

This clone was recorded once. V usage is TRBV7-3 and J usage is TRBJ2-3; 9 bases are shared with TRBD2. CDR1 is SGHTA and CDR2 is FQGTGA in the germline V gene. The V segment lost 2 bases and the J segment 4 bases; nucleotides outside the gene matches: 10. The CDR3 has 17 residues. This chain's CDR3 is CASSLSAGGRWADTQYF. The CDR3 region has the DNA TGTGCCAGCAGCTTATCTGCGGGAGGGCGTTGGGCAGATACGCAGTATTTT.

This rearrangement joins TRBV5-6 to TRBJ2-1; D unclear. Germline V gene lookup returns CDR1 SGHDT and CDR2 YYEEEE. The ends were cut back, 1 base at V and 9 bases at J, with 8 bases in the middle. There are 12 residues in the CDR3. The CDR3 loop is CASSLTPGEQFF. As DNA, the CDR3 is TGTGCCAGCAGCTTGACCCCCGGTGAGCAGTTCTTC.

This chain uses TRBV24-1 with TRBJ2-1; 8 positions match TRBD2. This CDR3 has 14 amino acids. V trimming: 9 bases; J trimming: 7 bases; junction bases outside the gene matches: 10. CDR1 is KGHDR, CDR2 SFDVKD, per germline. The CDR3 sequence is CATQREGLRNEQFF. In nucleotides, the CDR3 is TGTGCCACCCAACGGGAGGGCCTCCGGAATGAGCAGTTCTTC.

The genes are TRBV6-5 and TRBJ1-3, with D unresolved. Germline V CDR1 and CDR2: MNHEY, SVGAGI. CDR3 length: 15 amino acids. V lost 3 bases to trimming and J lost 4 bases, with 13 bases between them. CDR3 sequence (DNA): TGTGCCAGCAGTTATGACACGACGTCGGGAAACACCATATATTTT. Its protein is CASSYDTTSGNTIYF.

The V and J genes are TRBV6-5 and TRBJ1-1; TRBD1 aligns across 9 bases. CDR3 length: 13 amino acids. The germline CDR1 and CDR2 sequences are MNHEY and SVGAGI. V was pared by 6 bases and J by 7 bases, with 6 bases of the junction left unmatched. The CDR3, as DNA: TGTGCCAGCAGGACTACAGGGGGCCATGAAGCTTTCTTT. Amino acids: CASRTTGGHEAFF.

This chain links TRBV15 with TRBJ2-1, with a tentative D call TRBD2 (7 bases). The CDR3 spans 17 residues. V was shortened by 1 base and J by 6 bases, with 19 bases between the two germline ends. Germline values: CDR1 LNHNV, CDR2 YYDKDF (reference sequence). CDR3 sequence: CATSRVAEGGPFNEQFF. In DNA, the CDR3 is TGTGCCACCAGCAGAGTCGCTGAGGGGGGGCCTTTCAATGAGCAGTTCTTC.

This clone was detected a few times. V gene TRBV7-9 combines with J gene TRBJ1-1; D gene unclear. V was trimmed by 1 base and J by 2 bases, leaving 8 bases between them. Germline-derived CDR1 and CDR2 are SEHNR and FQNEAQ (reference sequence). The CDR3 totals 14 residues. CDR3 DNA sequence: TGTGCCAGCAGCTTAGGGGCAGCTAACACTGAAGCTTTCTTT. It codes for CASSLGAANTEAFF.

CDR3 nucleotides: TGTGCCAGCAGCTCCGGGACAGTCCAAGAGACCCAGTACTTC. Its translation is CASSSGTVQETQYF. The V call is TRBV7-2, the J call TRBJ2-5; 7 bases are a match to TRBD1. This CDR3 has 14 residues. Per the germline V gene, CDR1 is SGHTA and CDR2 is FQGNSA. V dropped 4 bases and J dropped 1; count of bases not matched to a gene: 3.

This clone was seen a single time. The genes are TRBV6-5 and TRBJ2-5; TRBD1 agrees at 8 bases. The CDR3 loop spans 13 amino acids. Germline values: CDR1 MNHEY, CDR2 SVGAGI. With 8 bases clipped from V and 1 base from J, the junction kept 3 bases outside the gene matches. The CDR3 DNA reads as TGTGCCAGCTTGGACAGGGCCCAAGAGACCCAGTACTTC. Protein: CASLDRAQETQYF.

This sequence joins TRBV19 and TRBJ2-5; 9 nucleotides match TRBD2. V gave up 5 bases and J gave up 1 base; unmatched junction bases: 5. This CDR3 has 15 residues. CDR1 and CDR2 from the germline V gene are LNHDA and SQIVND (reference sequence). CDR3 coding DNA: TGTGCCAGTAGTCGTGATAGCGGGGGCCAAGAGACCCAGTACTTC. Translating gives CASSRDSGGQETQYF.

Written as DNA, the CDR3 is TGTGCCAGCTCACCGACAAGCACCGGGGAGCTGTTTTTT. Protein sequence: CASSPTSTGELFF. The chain is built from TRBV18 and TRBJ2-2; D remains unclear. Looked up from germline, CDR1 is KGHSH and CDR2 is LQKENI. Between the trimmed V and J ends, which lost 3 bases and 4 bases, there was a span of 6 bases. This CDR3 region has 13 residues.

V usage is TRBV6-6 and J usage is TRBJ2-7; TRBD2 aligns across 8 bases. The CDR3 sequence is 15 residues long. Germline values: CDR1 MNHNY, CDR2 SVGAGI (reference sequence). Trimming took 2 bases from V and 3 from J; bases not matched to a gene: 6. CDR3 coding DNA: TGTGCCAGCAGTTACGCGGCGGGGGGTAGCTACGAGCAGTACTTC. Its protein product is CASSYAAGGSYEQYF.

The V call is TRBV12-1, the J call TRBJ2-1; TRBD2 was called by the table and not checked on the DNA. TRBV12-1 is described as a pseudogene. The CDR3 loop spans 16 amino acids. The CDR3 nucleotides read TGTGCCAGCAGCCTGGCCTCGACTGGCGGGAGCAATGAGCAGTTCTTC. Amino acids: CASSLASTGGSNEQFF.

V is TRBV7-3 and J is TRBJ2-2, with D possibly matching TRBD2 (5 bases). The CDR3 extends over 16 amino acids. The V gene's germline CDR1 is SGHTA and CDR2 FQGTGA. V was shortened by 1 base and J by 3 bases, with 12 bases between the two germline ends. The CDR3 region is CASSLNPSSDTGELFF. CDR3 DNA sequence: TGTGCCAGCAGCTTAAACCCTAGCAGTGACACCGGGGAGCTGTTTTTT.

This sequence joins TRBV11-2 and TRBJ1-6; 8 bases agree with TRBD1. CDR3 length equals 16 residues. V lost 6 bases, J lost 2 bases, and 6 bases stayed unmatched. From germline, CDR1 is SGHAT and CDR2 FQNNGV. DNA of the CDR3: TGTGCCAGCAGTTCCAGGACAGGGACCTATAATTCACCCCTCCACTTT. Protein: CASSSRTGTYNSPLHF.